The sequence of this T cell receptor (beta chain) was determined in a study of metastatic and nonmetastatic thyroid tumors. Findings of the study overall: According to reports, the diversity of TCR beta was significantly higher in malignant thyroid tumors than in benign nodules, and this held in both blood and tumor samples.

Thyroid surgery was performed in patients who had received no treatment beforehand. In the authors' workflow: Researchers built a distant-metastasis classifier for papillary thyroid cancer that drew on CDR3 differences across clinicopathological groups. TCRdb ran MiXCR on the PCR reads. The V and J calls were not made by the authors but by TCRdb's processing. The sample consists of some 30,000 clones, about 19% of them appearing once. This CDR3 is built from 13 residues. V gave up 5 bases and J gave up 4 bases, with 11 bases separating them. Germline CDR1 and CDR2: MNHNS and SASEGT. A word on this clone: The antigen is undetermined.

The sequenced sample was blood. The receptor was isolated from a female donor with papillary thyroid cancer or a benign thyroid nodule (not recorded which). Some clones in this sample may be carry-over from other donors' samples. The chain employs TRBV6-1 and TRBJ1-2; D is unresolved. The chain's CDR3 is CASSPSRFYGYTF. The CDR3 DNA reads TGTGCCAGCAGTCCCTCCAGGTTCTATGGCTACACCTTC.